This T cell receptor beta chain is drawn from a study of OX40 agonist ivuxolimab in advanced cancers. Study findings and constraints: Researchers report that CD8+ T cells had, on average, more expanded clones than CD4+.

With autoimmune disease history or systemic immunosuppression, patients were excluded. About this clone itself: Its antigen is still unknown.

This CDR3 spans 17 amino acids. The germline V gene encodes CDR1 SGHTS and CDR2 YDEGEE. Trimming cost V 0 bases and J 0 bases, with 13 bases left between them. Sequenced by immunoSEQ multiplex PCR; TCRdb stores in-frame clones only, minus some. The table lists around 56,000 clones, 70% to 80% of them singletons. The source is an adult with an advanced solid tumor such as melanoma, head and neck, liver or kidney cancer. V usage is TRBV5-8 and J usage is TRBJ1-5; D not certain. Here the sequenced sample was CD4+ or CD8+ T cells sorted from blood, taken in a trial of the OX40 agonist ivuxolimab. For the CDR3, the DNA is TGTGCCAGCAGCTTGGCCAGGACGGATTATAGCAATCAGCCCCAGCATTTT. Amino acid sequence: CASSLARTDYSNQPQHF.